These 7 T cell receptor beta chains originate from one sample sequenced in a study of shared clonotypes between healthy human individuals. Generated by immunoSEQ multiplex PCR, the TCRdb table keeps only in-frame clones and is missing some. The sample shows a few million clones, 85% to 95% of them seen only once. Sequencing was carried out using naive CD4+ T cells from PBMCs. Subset: CD45RA+ positively selected. The receptor source for this set is a man aged 18 to 30 in good health. Some clones in this sample may be carry-over from other donors' samples.

The CDR3 protein is CASRGGLAGVDEQFF. In DNA, the CDR3 is TGTGCCAGCAGGGGAGGACTAGCGGGAGTAGATGAGCAGTTCTTC. The chain has TRBV2 and TRBJ2-1; 13 nucleotides align to TRBD2. The V gene end was trimmed by 6 bases and the J gene end by 8 bases; junction bases not matched to a gene: 7. The V gene's germline CDR1 is SNHLY and CDR2 FYNNEI. The CDR3 spans 15 residues.

As regards this clone: Within the sample, other DNA sequences also encode this same CDR3. V and J are TRBV7-2 and TRBJ1-1, with a tentative D call TRBD1 (5 bases). V gave up 5 bases and J gave up 3 bases, with 10 bases separating them. The germline gives CDR1 SGHTA, CDR2 FQGNSA. The CDR3 loop spans 13 amino acids. The CDR3 is CASSRGPDTEAFF. CDR3 DNA: TGTGCCAGCAGCCGGGGACCTGACACTGAAGCTTTCTTT.

CDR3 in amino acids: CASSEKGLAGRADTQYF. As DNA, the CDR3 is TGTGCCAGCAGCGAGAAAGGACTAGCGGGAAGGGCAGATACGCAGTATTTT. V usage is TRBV9 and J usage is TRBJ2-3; 12 nucleotides align to TRBD2. This CDR3 spans 17 amino acids. Trimming cost V 3 bases and J 4 bases; bases outside gene matches: 9. Germline assignment: CDR1 SGDLS and CDR2 YYNGEE.

The J gene is TRBJ2-1, the V gene TRBV4-3; TRBD2 aligns across 8 bases. This CDR3 spans 18 amino acids. In germline, CDR1 is LGHNA, CDR2 YSLEER. Unmatched junction bases numbered 14, after V lost 1 base and J lost 6 bases. The CDR3 loop is CASSQVIVLAGGRNEQFF. The CDR3 DNA sequence: TGCGCCAGCAGCCAAGTTATAGTACTCGCGGGAGGACGCAATGAGCAGTTCTTC.

The chain has TRBV11-2 and TRBJ2-3; perhaps TRBD1 as D (6 bases). The CDR3 sequence is 16 residues long. Per germline, CDR1 SGHAT and CDR2 FQNNGV. The V gene lost 4 bases and the J gene lost 3 bases, with 17 bases spanning the gap. The CDR3 spells CASSSLLGQLTDTQYF. The CDR3 DNA reads TGTGCCAGCAGCTCGCTATTAGGACAGTTAACAGATACGCAGTATTTT.

The V and J genes are TRBV7-3 and TRBJ2-1, with 8 bases lining up with TRBD2. The CDR3 consists of 14 residues. Trimming took 3 bases from V and 7 from J; bases not matched to a gene: 5. Germline assignment: CDR1 SGHTA and CDR2 FQGTGA. CDR3 sequence: CASSLRGGRNEQFF. The CDR3, as DNA: TGTGCCAGCAGCTTGAGGGGCGGGAGGAATGAGCAGTTCTTC.

The rearrangement uses TRBV27 and TRBJ2-3; D is possibly TRBD1 (6 bases). V was pared by 4 bases and J by 2 bases, with 13 bases between. Germline V gene sequence: CDR1 MNHEY, CDR2 SMNVEV (reference sequence). This CDR3 is 15 amino acids long. CDR3: CASSYGGPVTDTQYF. As DNA, the CDR3 is TGTGCCAGCAGTTATGGGGGCCCTGTCACAGATACGCAGTATTTT.